This is a list of T cell receptor beta chains from one sample in a study of blood T cell repertoires in COVID-19. Assay: immunoSEQ multiplex PCR; the TCRdb copy retains only in-frame clones and omits some. Altogether roughly 160,000 clones are present, approximately 86% being singletons, with the ten largest covering about 0.6%. The sequencing sample was made of peripheral blood. The source of these receptors is a man in his 60s with COVID-19, enrolled during active disease. The CDR3 runs from the conserved cysteine through the conserved F or W. The D gene is left open where the match is weak. Rows may omit the clone size; those that give it use once, few, many or a size class.

>TRBV28|TRBD1|TRBJ2-3|NA
TGTGCCAGCAGTTCAACAGGGGTCGGCACAGATACGCAGTATTTT
CASSSTGVGTDTQYF
>TRBV15|NA|TRBJ2-3|NA
TGTGCCACCATGGGCGTTCGATCAGATACGCAGTATTTT
CATMGVRSDTQYF
>TRBV6-2/TRBV6-3|TRBD2|TRBJ2-7|NA
TGTGCCAGCAGTTACCCCTTGGGACTAGCGGGTTCCTACGAGCAGTACTTC
CASSYPLGLAGSYEQYF
>TRBV6-1|NA|TRBJ1-2|NA
TGTGCCAGCAGTGATAGAATGGGGCAGGGGCTACGGGGCTACACCTTC
CASSDRMGQGLRGYTF
>TRBV28|NA|TRBJ2-5|NA
TGTGCCAGCAGGACGCCGGGGGAGACCCAGTACTTC
CASRTPGETQYF
>TRBV12-3/TRBV12-4|NA|TRBJ1-1|NA
TGTGCCAGCAGCCGACTTGAAGCTTTCTTT
CASSRLEAFF
>TRBV18|NA|TRBJ1-2|NA
TGTGCCAGCTCAAACGGACAGCGCGATGGCTACACCTTC
CASSNGQRDGYTF
>TRBV4-2|TRBD1|TRBJ1-3|NA
TGTGCCAGCAGCCAGGGGACAGGGGGCGCTGGAAACACCATATATTTT
CASSQGTGGAGNTIYF
>TRBV5-4|NA|TRBJ1-2|once
TGTGCCAGCAGCTTAAGGGGGGGCAGCTTTGGCGGCTACACCTTC
CASSLRGGSFGGYTF
>TRBV27|NA|TRBJ2-7|NA
TGTGCCAGCAGCCGGTCCGATACTAGCTCCCACGAGCAGTACTTC
CASSRSDTSSHEQYF
>TRBV19|TRBD1|TRBJ2-3|NA
TGTGCCAGTAGTATGCAACCAACAGGGGGCAAATCAGATACGCAGTATTTT
CASSMQPTGGKSDTQYF
>TRBV11-2|NA|TRBJ2-5|NA
TGTGCCAGCAGTTACGCCGGGGAGACCCAGTACTTC
CASSYAGETQYF
>TRBV9|TRBD1|TRBJ1-3|NA
TGTGCCAGCAGCCCAGGACAGGGAGGGCGAAACACCATATATTTT
CASSPGQGGRNTIYF
>TRBV10-3|NA|TRBJ1-1|once
TGTGCCATCAGTGCTCCAGAAAACACTGAAGCTTTCTTT
CAISAPENTEAFF
>TRBV6-5|NA|TRBJ2-3|NA
TGTGCCAGCAGCTACATGGGGCCACACACAGATACGCAGTATTTT
CASSYMGPHTDTQYF
>TRBV11-2|NA|TRBJ2-2|NA
TGTGCCCTCCGGGTCCCGAACACCGGGGAGCTGTTTTTT
CALRVPNTGELFF
>TRBV20-1|NA|TRBJ2-1|NA
TGCAGTGCTCCATTCGCGGGTGAGCAGTTCTTC
CSAPFAGEQFF
>TRBV18|TRBD1|TRBJ2-2|NA
TGTGCCAGCTCACCAGCAGGGGGCGCGAACACCGGGGAGCTGTTTTTT
CASSPAGGANTGELFF
>TRBV15|TRBD1|TRBJ1-5|NA
TGTGCCACCAGCAGAGTACAGGGGGTGGTCAATCAGCCCCAGCATTTT
CATSRVQGVVNQPQHF
>TRBV28|NA|TRBJ1-1|NA
TGTGCCAGCAGTACCGGGGGGGGGAACACTGAAGCTTTCTTT
CASSTGGGNTEAFF
>TRBV27|TRBD2|TRBJ2-7|NA
TGTGCCAGCAGAACGTCCGGGACTAGCGGGAGGTTGGGGGCCTACGAGCAGTACTTC
CASRTSGTSGRLGAYEQYF
>TRBV5-4|TRBD1|TRBJ2-7|NA
TGTGCCAGCAGCTCCGACAGGGTCGCCTACGAGCAGTACTTC
CASSSDRVAYEQYF
>TRBV27|TRBD1|TRBJ1-1|NA
TGTGCCAGCAGTTCCCTCGGACAGGGGGCGGGTGACACTGAAGCTTTCTTT
CASSSLGQGAGDTEAFF
>TRBV5-1|NA|TRBJ1-1|NA
TGCGCCAGCAGCGTCCTGAACACTCAGGGAAGGAACACTGAAGCTTTCTTT
CASSVLNTQGRNTEAFF
>TRBV27|NA|TRBJ1-1|NA
TGTGCCAGCAGTTTTGGCCGAACCATGAACACTGAAGCTTTCTTT
CASSFGRTMNTEAFF
>TRBV19|NA|TRBJ1-4|NA
TGTGCCAGTAGTTTGGACATGCACTATAATGAAAAACTGTTTTTT
CASSLDMHYNEKLFF
>TRBV14|TRBD1|TRBJ1-2|NA
TGTGCCAGCAGCCAAGGAGGGACAGGTCATTTCGGTGGCTACACCTTC
CASSQGGTGHFGGYTF
>TRBV3-1/TRBV3-2|NA|TRBJ2-4|NA
TGTGCCAGCAGCCAAGCGGGAGTCGGGAAAAACATTCAGTACTTC
CASSQAGVGKNIQYF
>TRBV10-3|NA|TRBJ2-1|NA
TGTGCCATCAGTGTATCCCTGCACAGTAATTCGTACAATGAGCAGTTCTTC
CAISVSLHSNSYNEQFF
>TRBV11-3|NA|TRBJ1-1|NA
TGTGCCAGCAGCTTAGGCCAGGGTGAAGCTTTCTTT
CASSLGQGEAFF
>TRBV29-1|TRBD1|TRBJ1-2|NA
TGCAGCGGAGGGACAGCAGCTAACTATGGCTACACCTTC
CSGGTAANYGYTF
>TRBV5-4|TRBD1|TRBJ2-4|NA
TGTGCCAGCAGCAGGGACAGAGCCAAAAACATTCAGTACTTC
CASSRDRAKNIQYF
>TRBV4-3|NA|TRBJ1-3|NA
TGCGCCAGCAGCCAAGAACGCAGCTCTGGAAACACCATATATTTT
CASSQERSSGNTIYF
>TRBV24-1|TRBD1|TRBJ1-5|NA
TGTGCCACCAGCACAGGGGGTGGTAGCAATCAGCCCCAGCATTTT
CATSTGGGSNQPQHF
>TRBV6-4|NA|TRBJ2-2|once
TGTGCCAGCAGTGCCGAGTTGAGTACCGGGGAGCTGTTTTTT
CASSAELSTGELFF
>TRBV7-2|NA|TRBJ2-5|NA
TGTGCCAGCAGCCTCCCCTCCAGGGTGGTGGGGCAAGAGACCCAGTACTTC
CASSLPSRVVGQETQYF
>TRBV5-6|TRBD1|TRBJ1-2|NA
TGTGCCAGCAGTTCGGACAGGGGAGGGTATGGCTACACCTTC
CASSSDRGGYGYTF
>TRBV5-1|TRBD2|TRBJ2-7|NA
TGCGCCAGCAGTCGGGACGGGACTAGGACCTACGAGCAGTACTTC
CASSRDGTRTYEQYF
>TRBV7-9|TRBD2|TRBJ2-2|NA
TGTGCCAGCAGCTTAGGGTTTAGCGGGGGCCTAACGAACACCGGGGAGCTGTTTTTT
CASSLGFSGGLTNTGELFF
>TRBV9|NA|TRBJ2-2|NA
TGTGCCAGCAGCACTCTTCCGGGGTCCGCGAACACCGGGGAGCTGTTTTTT
CASSTLPGSANTGELFF
>TRBV5-1|TRBD1|TRBJ2-1|NA
TGCGCCAGCAGTTTAGGGGGCCAGAACTACAATGAGCAGTTCTTC
CASSLGGQNYNEQFF
>TRBV6-5|TRBD2|TRBJ2-5|NA
TGTGCCAGCAGGCTAGCGGGGGCCGCTCAAGAGACCCAGTACTTC
CASRLAGAAQETQYF
>TRBV18|TRBD1|TRBJ1-5|NA
TGTGCCAGCTCACACGGACAGGGAGGCAATCAGCCCCAGCATTTT
CASSHGQGGNQPQHF
>TRBV4-3|NA|TRBJ1-2|NA
TGCGCCAGCAGCCAAGTAGAAAGTAATGGCTACACCTTC
CASSQVESNGYTF
>TRBV28|NA|TRBJ1-1|NA
TGTGCCAGCAGAGCCAGGGTCAGGAGTACTGAAGCTTTCTTT
CASRARVRSTEAFF
>TRBV7-6|NA|TRBJ2-7|NA
TGTGCCAGCAGCTTAGAAGTTGGGAGAACCTACGAGCAGTACTTC
CASSLEVGRTYEQYF
>TRBV7-2|NA|TRBJ1-4|NA
TGTGCCAGCAGCTTAGCCCGGAGCGGGGGGAGATCTGAAAAACTGTTTTTT
CASSLARSGGRSEKLFF
>TRBV7-3|NA|TRBJ2-5|NA
TGTGCCAGCAGCTTAAGGCGGGAAGAGACCCAGTACTTC
CASSLRREETQYF
>TRBV3-1/TRBV3-2|NA|TRBJ2-3|NA
TGTGCCAGCAGCCAAGTCGACGGGGATACGCAGTATTTT
CASSQVDGDTQYF
>TRBV12-3/TRBV12-4|TRBD2|TRBJ2-3|NA
TGTGCCAGCAGTCCTAGCGGCTCGCAGTATTTT
CASSPSGSQYF
>TRBV7-7|NA|TRBJ1-4|few
TGTGCTAGCAGCCCCGAGGGCCACGGAGAACTGTTTTTT
CASSPEGHGELFF
>TRBV18|NA|TRBJ2-3|NA
TGTGCCAGCTCCGGGGGCGCTAGCGGACCCTATAGCACAGATACGCAGTATTTT
CASSGGASGPYSTDTQYF
>TRBV12-3/TRBV12-4|NA|TRBJ1-5|NA
TGTGCCAGCAGCCCAGCGAATAATCAGCCCCAGCATTTT
CASSPANNQPQHF